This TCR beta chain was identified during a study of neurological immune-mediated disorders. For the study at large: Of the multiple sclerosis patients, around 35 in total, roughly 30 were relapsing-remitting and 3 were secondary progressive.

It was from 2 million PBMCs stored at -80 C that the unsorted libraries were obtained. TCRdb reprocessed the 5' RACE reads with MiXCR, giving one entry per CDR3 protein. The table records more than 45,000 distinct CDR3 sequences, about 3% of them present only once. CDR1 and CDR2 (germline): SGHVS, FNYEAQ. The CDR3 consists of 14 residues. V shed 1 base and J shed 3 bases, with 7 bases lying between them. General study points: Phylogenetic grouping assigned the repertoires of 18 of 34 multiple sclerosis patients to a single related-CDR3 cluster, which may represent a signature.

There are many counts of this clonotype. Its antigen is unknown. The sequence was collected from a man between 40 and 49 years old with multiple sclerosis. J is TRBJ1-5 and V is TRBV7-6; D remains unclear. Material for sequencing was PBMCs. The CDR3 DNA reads TGTGCCAGCAGCTTAGATCCGATCAATCAGCCCCAGCATTTT. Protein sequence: CASSLDPINQPQHF.